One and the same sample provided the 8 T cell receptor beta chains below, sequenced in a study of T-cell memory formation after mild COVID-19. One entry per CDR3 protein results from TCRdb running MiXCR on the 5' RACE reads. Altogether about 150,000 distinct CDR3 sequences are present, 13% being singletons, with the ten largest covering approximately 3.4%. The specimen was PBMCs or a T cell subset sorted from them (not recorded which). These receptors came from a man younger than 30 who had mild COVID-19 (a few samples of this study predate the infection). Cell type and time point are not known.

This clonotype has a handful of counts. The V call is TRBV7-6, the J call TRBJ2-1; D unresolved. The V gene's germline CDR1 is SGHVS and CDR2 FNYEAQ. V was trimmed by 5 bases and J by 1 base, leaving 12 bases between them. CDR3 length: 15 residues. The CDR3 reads CASSRPLASYNEQFF. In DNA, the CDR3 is TGTGCCAGCAGCCGCCCCCTCGCGTCCTACAATGAGCAGTTCTTC.

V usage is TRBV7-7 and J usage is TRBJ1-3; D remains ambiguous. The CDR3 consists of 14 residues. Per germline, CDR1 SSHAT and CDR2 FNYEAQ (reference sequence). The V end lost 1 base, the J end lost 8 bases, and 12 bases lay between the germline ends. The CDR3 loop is CASSLGPEEHTIYF. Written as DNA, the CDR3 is TGTGCCAGCAGCTTAGGTCCCGAAGAACACACCATATATTTT.

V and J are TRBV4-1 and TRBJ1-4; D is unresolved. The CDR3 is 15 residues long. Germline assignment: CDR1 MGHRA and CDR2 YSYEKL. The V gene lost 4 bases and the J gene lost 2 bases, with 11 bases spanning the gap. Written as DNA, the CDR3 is TGCGCCAGCAGCCGGACGGGGAAGACTAATGAAAAACTGTTTTTT. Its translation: CASSRTGKTNEKLFF.

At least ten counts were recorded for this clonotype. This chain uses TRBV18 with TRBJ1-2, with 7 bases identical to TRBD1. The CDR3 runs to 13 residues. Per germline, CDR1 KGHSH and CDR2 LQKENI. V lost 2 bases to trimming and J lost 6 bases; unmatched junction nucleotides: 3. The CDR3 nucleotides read TGTGCCAGCTCACCAAGACAGGGTGATGGCTACACCTTC. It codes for CASSPRQGDGYTF. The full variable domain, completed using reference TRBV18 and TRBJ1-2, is NAGVMQNPRHLVRRRGQEARLRCSPMKGHSHVYWYRQLPEEGLKFMVYLQKENIIDESGMPKERFSAEFPKEGPSILRIQQVVRGDSAAYFCASSPRQGDGYTFGSGTRLTVV.

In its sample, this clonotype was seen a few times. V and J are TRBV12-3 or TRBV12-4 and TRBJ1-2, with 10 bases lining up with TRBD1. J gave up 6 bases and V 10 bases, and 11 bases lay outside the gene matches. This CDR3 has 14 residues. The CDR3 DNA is TGTGCCACCCGCCCCCGGGACAGGGGAGATGGCTACACCTTC. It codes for CATRPRDRGDGYTF.

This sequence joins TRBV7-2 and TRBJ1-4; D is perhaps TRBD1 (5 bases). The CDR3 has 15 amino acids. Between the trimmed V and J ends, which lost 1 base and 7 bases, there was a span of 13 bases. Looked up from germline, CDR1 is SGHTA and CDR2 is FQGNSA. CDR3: CASSLGGNVGEKLFF. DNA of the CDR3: TGTGCCAGCAGCTTAGGGGGGAACGTGGGTGAAAAACTGTTTTTT.

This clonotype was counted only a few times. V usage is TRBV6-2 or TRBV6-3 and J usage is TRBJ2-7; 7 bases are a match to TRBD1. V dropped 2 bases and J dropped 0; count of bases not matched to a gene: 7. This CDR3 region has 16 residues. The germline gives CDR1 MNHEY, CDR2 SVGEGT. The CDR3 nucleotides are TGTGCCAGCAGTTACGAGATAGGGGACAGCTCCTACGAGCAGTACGTC. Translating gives CASSYEIGDSSYEQYV.

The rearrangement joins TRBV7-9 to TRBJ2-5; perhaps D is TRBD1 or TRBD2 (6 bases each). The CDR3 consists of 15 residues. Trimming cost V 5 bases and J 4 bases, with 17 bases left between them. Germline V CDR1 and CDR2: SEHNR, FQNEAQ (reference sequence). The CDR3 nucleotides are TGTGCCAGCAGCCAAACAGGGTTGGGGGGAGAGACCCAGTACTTC. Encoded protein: CASSQTGLGGETQYF.